This TCR beta chain was recorded in a study of OX40 agonist ivuxolimab in advanced cancers. At the level of the study: Patients were approximately 80% male with ages roughly 20 to 90, mean roughly 55.

V dropped 4 bases and J dropped 3; count of bases not matched to a gene: 10. CDR1 is GTSNPN, CDR2 SVGIG, per germline (reference sequence). The CDR3 contains 19 residues. Study-wide results and caveats: Researchers did not establish what antigens the expanded peripheral T cells target.

Points on this clone: No antigen is known for it.

Here immunoSEQ multiplex PCR was the method, and the copy in TCRdb shows in-frame clones only, minus some. Altogether under 20,000 clones are present, 83% being singletons, with the ten largest covering 21%. The material was CD4+ or CD8+ T cells sorted from blood, obtained in a trial of the OX40 agonist ivuxolimab. The TCR originated in an adult with an advanced solid tumor such as melanoma, head and neck, liver or kidney cancer. The rearrangement uses TRBV30 and TRBJ2-6; TRBD2 matches 15 bases. CDR3 in DNA: TGTGCCTGGATCACTGGACTAGCGGGAGGGCTTAGTGGGGCCAACGTCCTGACTTTC. This codes for CAWITGLAGGLSGANVLTF.